This TCR beta chain was recovered during a study of cytomegalovirus exposure and HLA in healthy donors. General study results and limits: Among TCR beta chains, those listed as cytomegalovirus-associated numbered some 170. The tendency of first-cohort TCR clusters to co-occur in the 120 validation repertoires was identified by a subsequent analysis.

This CDR3 has 15 residues. V gave up 2 bases and J gave up 5 bases; unmatched junction bases: 7. Germline CDR1 reads LGHNT; CDR2 reads FRNRAP. In regard to this clone: As yet, its antigen is unknown.

Data came from immunoSEQ multiplex PCR; TCRdb stores just in-frame clones and leaves some out. The sample yields about 160,000 clones, around four fifths seen once. J is TRBJ2-7 and V is TRBV12-5, with 9 bases that match TRBD1. The sequenced sample consisted of PBMCs. This sequence originates from a man aged 25-40 years in good health and CMV-seropositive. In nucleotides, the CDR3 is TGTGCTAGTGGTTTGTTCGGGACAGGGCGGCACGAGCAGTACTTC. Translating gives CASGLFGTGRHEQYF.